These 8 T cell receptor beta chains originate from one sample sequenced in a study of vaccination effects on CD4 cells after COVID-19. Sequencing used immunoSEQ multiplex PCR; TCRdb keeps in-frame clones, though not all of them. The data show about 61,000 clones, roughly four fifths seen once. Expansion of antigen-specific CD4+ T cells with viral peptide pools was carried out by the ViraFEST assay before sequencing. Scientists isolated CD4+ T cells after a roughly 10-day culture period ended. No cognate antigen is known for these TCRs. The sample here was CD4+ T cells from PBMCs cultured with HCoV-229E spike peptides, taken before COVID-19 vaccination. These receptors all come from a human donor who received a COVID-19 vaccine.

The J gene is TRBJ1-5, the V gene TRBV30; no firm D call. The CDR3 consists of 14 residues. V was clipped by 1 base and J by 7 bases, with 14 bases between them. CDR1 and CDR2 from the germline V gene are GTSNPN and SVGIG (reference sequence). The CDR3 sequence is CAWSGLGSEQPQHF. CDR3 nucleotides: TGTGCCTGGAGTGGCTTGGGGTCGGAGCAGCCCCAGCATTTT.

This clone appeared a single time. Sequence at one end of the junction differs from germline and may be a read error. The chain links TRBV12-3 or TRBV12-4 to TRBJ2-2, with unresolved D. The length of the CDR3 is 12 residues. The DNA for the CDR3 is TGTGCCAGCAGGGTGAACGCCGGGGAGCTGTTTTTT. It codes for CASRVNAGELFF.

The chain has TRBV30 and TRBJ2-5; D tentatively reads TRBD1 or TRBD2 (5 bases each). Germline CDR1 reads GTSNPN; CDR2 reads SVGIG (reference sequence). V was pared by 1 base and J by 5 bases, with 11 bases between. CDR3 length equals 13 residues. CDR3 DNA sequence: TGTGCCTGGAGTGGGGGGTTGGGGGAGACCCAGTACTTC. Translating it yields CAWSGGLGETQYF.

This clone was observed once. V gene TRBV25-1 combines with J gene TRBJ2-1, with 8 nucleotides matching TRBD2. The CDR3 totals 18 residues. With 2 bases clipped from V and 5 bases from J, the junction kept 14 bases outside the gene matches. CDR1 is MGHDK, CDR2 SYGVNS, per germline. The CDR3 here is CASSEGPRVGGADNEQFF. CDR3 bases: TGTGCCAGCAGTGAAGGACCCCGCGTCGGGGGGGCCGACAATGAGCAGTTCTTC.

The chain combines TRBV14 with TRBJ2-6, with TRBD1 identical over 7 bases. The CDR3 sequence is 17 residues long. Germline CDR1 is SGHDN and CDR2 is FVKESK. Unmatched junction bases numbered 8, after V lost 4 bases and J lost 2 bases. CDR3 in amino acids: CASSPGQALTGANVLTF. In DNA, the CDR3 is TGTGCCAGCAGCCCAGGACAGGCTCTGACTGGGGCCAACGTCCTGACTTTC.

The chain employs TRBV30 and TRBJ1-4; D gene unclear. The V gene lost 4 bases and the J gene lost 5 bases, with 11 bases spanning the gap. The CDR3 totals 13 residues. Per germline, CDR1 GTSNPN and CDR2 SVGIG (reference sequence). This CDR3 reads CAWNVWTNEKLFF. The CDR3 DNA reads TGTGCCTGGAACGTATGGACGAATGAAAAACTGTTTTTT. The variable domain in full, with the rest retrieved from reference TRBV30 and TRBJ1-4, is SQTIHQWPATLVQPVGSPLSLECTVEGTSNPNLYWYRQAAGRGLQLLFYSVGIGQISSEVPQNLSASRPQDRQFILSSKKLLLSDSGFYLCAWNVWTNEKLFFGSGTQLSVL.

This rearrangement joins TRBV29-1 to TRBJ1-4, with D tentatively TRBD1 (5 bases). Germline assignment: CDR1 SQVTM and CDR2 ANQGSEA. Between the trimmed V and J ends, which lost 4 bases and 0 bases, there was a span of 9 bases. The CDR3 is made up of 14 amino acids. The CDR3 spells CSVAGTATNEKLFF. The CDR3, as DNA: TGCAGCGTTGCGGGGACCGCAACTAATGAAAAACTGTTTTTT.

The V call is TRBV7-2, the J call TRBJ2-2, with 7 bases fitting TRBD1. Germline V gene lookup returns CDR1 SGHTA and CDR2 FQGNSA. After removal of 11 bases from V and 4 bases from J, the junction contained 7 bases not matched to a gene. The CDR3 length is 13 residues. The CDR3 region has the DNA TGTGCCGGGTCAACAGGGGTCACCGGGGAGCTGTTTTTT. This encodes CAGSTGVTGELFF.